What follows are 15 T cell receptor beta chains derived from one specimen sequenced in a study of tumor-infiltrating lymphocytes in oesophageal squamous cell carcinoma. TCRdb recomputed calls from the PCR reads with MiXCR, one row per CDR3 protein. The profile covers more than 10,000 distinct CDR3 sequences, with approximately 48% appearing a single time and roughly 27% taken by the ten largest. The source material was esophageal tumor tissue. All receptors derive from a female donor with esophageal squamous cell carcinoma.

The rearrangement joins TRBV7-6 to TRBJ2-1, with 12 bases matching TRBD2. Per germline, CDR1 SGHVS and CDR2 FNYEAQ. The junction had 11 bases not matched to a gene; V was cut back by 5 bases and J by 6 bases. This CDR3 is built from 17 residues. The CDR3 here is CASSPSPSGRAINEQFF. CDR3 DNA sequence: TGTGCCAGCAGCCCTAGCCCTAGCGGGAGGGCCATCAATGAGCAGTTCTTC.

The chain is built from TRBV7-6 and TRBJ2-1; D may match TRBD1 or TRBD2 (6 bases each). The CDR3 is 14 amino acids. Germline assignment: CDR1 SGHVS and CDR2 FNYEAQ. CDR3 sequence: CSSVRGLSYNEQFF. In DNA form, the CDR3 reads TGTAGCTCAGTCCGGGGGCTATCCTACAATGAGCAGTTCTTC.

V gene TRBV6-1 combines with J gene TRBJ2-1; D call uncertain. Germline V CDR1 and CDR2: MNHNS, SASEGT. This CDR3 is built from 13 residues. V was clipped by 5 bases and J by 5 bases, with 10 bases between them. The CDR3 DNA follows: TGTGCCAGCAGTTACGGCTCTAACAATGAGCAGTTCTTC. Translating gives CASSYGSNNEQFF.

As to this clonotype: The final CDR3 position lacks the conserved phenylalanine or tryptophan, pointing to a likely read error. The DNA is omitted, as the CDR3 cannot be located on it reliably, and the CDR3 follows TCRdb's listing. This sequence joins TRBV7-2 and TRBJ2-1. Germline CDR1 reads SGHTA; CDR2 reads FQGNSA. The CDR3 spans 15 amino acids, including both terminal residues. The CDR3: CASSLVTIAEQYFGN.

This clonotype was detected only a few times. The rearrangement joins TRBV7-2 to TRBJ2-3, with a tentative D call TRBD2 (7 bases). The end of the DNA fits TRBJ2-1 better, so the J call may be wrong. Germline CDR1 SGHTA, CDR2 FQGNSA. The CDR3 contains 15 residues. This CDR3 reads CASSSWKGGYNEQFF. The DNA of the CDR3 is TGTGCCAGCAGCTCCTGGAAGGGGGGGTACAATGAGCAGTTCTTC.

This clonotype was counted only a few times. The chain combines TRBV28 with TRBJ2-4, with 12 positions matching TRBD2. This CDR3 is built from 17 residues. The germline gives CDR1 MDHEN, CDR2 SYDVKM. V dropped 3 bases and J dropped 1; count of bases not matched to a gene: 4. In nucleotides, the CDR3 is TGTGCCAGCAGTTTCCCTAGCGGGGGGGCCGCCAAAAACATTCAGTACTTC. This sequence encodes CASSFPSGGAAKNIQYF.

The table lists this clonotype with a few counts. The chain links TRBV7-3 to TRBJ2-3; 10 bases align to TRBD2. CDR3 length equals 17 residues. V lost 2 bases, J lost 3 bases, and 8 bases stayed unmatched. The germline gives CDR1 SGHTA, CDR2 FQGTGA. The CDR3 nucleotides read TGTGCCAGCAGCTTAGGTCCAGCGGGAGGGGGTACAGATACGCAGTATTTT. Translated, it gives CASSLGPAGGGTDTQYF.

The chain employs TRBV28 and TRBJ2-3; D possibly corresponds to TRBD1 (5 bases). This CDR3 has 15 amino acids. With 3 bases removed from V and 3 bases from J, the gap between germline ends came to 13 bases. CDR1 is MDHEN and CDR2 is SYDVKM in the germline V gene. CDR3 protein: CASSLENRQTDTQYF. The CDR3 DNA reads as TGTGCCAGCAGTTTGGAGAACAGGCAAACAGATACGCAGTATTTT.

The sample holds many counts of this clonotype. The chain links TRBV6-2 or TRBV6-3 to TRBJ2-1; TRBD2 matches 10 bases. CDR1 is MNHEY and CDR2 is SVGEGT in the germline V gene. The CDR3 is 20 amino acids. Unmatched junction bases numbered 14, after V lost 0 bases and J lost 3 bases. The CDR3, as DNA: TGTGCCAGCAGTTACTCGTCGGATCCGCTAGCGGGAGAGTTCTACAATGAGCAGTTCTTC. This translates into CASSYSSDPLAGEFYNEQFF.

This clonotype was seen ten or more times. This chain uses TRBV5-5 with TRBJ1-1; D is unclear. V was trimmed by 0 bases and J by 1 base, leaving 7 bases between them. CDR3 length: 14 residues. Per germline, CDR1 SGHKS and CDR2 YYEKEE (reference sequence). CDR3 nucleotide sequence: TGTGCCAGCAGCTTGGTGGCAGAGAACACTGAAGCTTTCTTT. It encodes CASSLVAENTEAFF.

The V call is TRBV7-4, the J call TRBJ2-4; TRBD2 might be the D (5 bases). The J call may not be correct, given that the DNA end is closer to TRBJ2-7. The CDR3 runs 13 residues. Germline V CDR1 and CDR2: SGHVT, SQSDAQ. The CDR3 bases are TGTGCCAGCAGCTTAGCGCGGGTAAACGAGCAGTACTTC. Translated: CASSLARVNEQYF.

This clonotype showed up just a few times. This rearrangement joins TRBV15 to TRBJ1-2; possible D gene TRBD1, 6 bases. V was pared by 5 bases and J by 6 bases, with 13 bases between. This CDR3 has 13 residues. Per the germline V gene, CDR1 is LNHNV and CDR2 is YYDKDF (reference sequence). The chain's CDR3 is CATSLTGGDGYTF. Written as DNA, the CDR3 is TGTGCCACCAGCCTGACAGGAGGTGATGGCTACACCTTC.

This clonotype was counted a few times. The chain is built from TRBV7-4 and TRBJ2-7; perhaps TRBD2 as D (6 bases). The CDR3 runs 13 residues. Trimming shortened V by 0 bases and J by 5 bases, and 8 bases separated the two germline ends. Germline assignment: CDR1 SGHVT and CDR2 SQSDAQ. Here the CDR3 reads CASSLAGGHEQYF. CDR3 sequence (DNA): TGTGCCAGCAGCTTAGCGGGAGGACACGAGCAGTACTTC. Variable domain in full (rest from reference TRBV7-4 and TRBJ2-7): GAGVSQSPRYKVAKRGRDVALRCDSISGHVTLYWYRQTLGQGSEVLTYSQSDAQRDKSGRPSGRFSAERPERSVSTLKIQRTEQGDSAVYLCASSLAGGHEQYFGPGTRLTVT.

Concerning this clonotype itself: The CDR3 end shows no conserved phenylalanine or tryptophan, and so a read error is likely. The chain has TRBV4-3 and TRBJ2-5, with D possibly matching TRBD2 (5 bases). The J call could be wrong; TRBJ2-1 is a better fit for the DNA end. Per the germline V gene, CDR1 is LGHNA and CDR2 is YSLEER. CDR3 length: 15 amino acids. The CDR3 loop reads CASSQDRGLGYEQFS. The DNA of the CDR3 is TGCGCCAGCAGCCAAGATCGAGGGTTGGGATACGAGCAGTTCTCC.

This clonotype was recorded at least ten times. The rearrangement joins TRBV5-1 to TRBJ2-7; D gene ambiguous. The J call may be in error: the DNA end matches TRBJ2-1 better. The CDR3 runs 13 residues. Germline V lookup: CDR1 SGHRS, CDR2 YFSETQ. The CDR3 DNA sequence: TGCGCCAGCAGCCCACCCTCGTACAATGAGCAGTTCTTC. This translates into CASSPPSYNEQFF.